This entry concerns a single TCR delta chain. Its antigen is not known. The template was reverse-transcribed extracted RNA. Multiplex PCR used pooled V-gene forward primers and a constant-region reverse primer to amplify CDR3s. TCRdb re-called the multiplex PCR reads using CATT. The repertoire holds 80,000 or so delta-chain clones, with approximately 34% as singletons. Germline CDR1 and CDR2: TSWWSYY and QGS. The CDR3 has 21 amino acids. Trimming pared 2 bases from V and 2 bases from J, leaving 30 bases between. This record comes from a study of Vδ1+ human thymocytes. Study-wide points: Highly polyclonal TRG and TRD repertoires with Gaussian CDR3 length distributions appeared in thymus.

The source material was Vdelta1+ gamma-delta thymocytes from the thymus. Subset specified: FACS-sorted CD3+ TCRalphabeta- TCRVdelta1+ TCRVdelta2- thymocytes. The J gene is TRDJ1, the V gene TRDV1, with D possibly matching TRDD2 (5 bases). The TCR comes from a boy less than two years old who had congenital heart surgery. Here the CDR3 reads CALGEETYVGIGGSFTDKLIF. The CDR3 DNA follows: TGTGCTCTTGGGGAAGAAACCTACGTCGGAATTGGCGGGAGCTTTACCGATAAACTCATCTTT.